The entry below gives a single T cell receptor beta chain sequence along with its context. The data were taken from a study of blood T cell repertoires in COVID-19. The overall study: Sources were T cells, B-cell-depleted T cells, or PBMCs; the material itself was cDNA or gDNA.

Trimming removed 1 base at V and 7 bases at J, with 10 bases between. The CDR3 runs 14 residues. Germline V gives CDR1 MGHRA, CDR2 YSYEKL. In the source study's methods: From reference gene primer amplification, estimates of nucleated cell counts were derived. Only in-frame clones appear in the TCRdb table, and some are missing; sequencing was by immunoSEQ multiplex PCR. Clonal size and the V and J genes are those of that table, whereas D and trimming came from the DNA. Found here are about 230,000 clones, 81% of them singletons; the top ten hold roughly 7.4%. The genes are TRBV4-1 and TRBJ1-4, with TRBD1 as a possible D gene (6 bases). The TCR sequence derives from a woman of 80 years or more with COVID-19, enrolled during active disease. Sequenced input: peripheral blood. DNA of the CDR3: TGCGCCAGCAGCCAAGGGACAGTTATTGAAAAACTGTTTTTT. Protein product: CASSQGTVIEKLFF.